This TCR beta chain was sequenced in a study of T cell repertoires in cytomegalovirus infection. In regard to this clonotype: Its antigen is unknown.

V was clipped by 5 bases and J by 6 bases, with 10 bases between them. Germline loops: CDR1 MNHEY, CDR2 SVGEGT. The CDR3 runs 13 residues. TCRdb re-derived calls from the reads in MiXCR, one entry per CDR3 protein. The table records under 450,000 distinct CDR3 sequences, about 32% of them present only once. The chain uses TRBV6-2 or TRBV6-3 and TRBJ2-2; possible D gene TRBD2, 5 bases. This clonotype originated in a human donor in good health (CMV status not recorded). Some clones in this sample may be carry-over from other donors' samples. The material sequenced was cultured PBMCs, taken from culture after CMV antigen stimulation. The CDR3 here is CASSPNGAGELFF. As DNA, the CDR3 is TGTGCCAGCAGTCCCAACGGGGCCGGGGAGCTGTTTTTT.